This note documents a single T cell receptor beta chain sequence. These data are taken from a study of blood T cell repertoires in COVID-19. In the study overall: The United States, Italy and Spain provided the acute and convalescent COVID-19 samples. T cells, B-cell-depleted T cells, or PBMCs provided the cDNA or gDNA that served as material.

The authors' processing: Amplified reference gene primers provided the basis for estimating nucleated cell counts. Sequenced by immunoSEQ multiplex PCR; TCRdb stores in-frame clones only, minus some. The V and J calls and the clone size are those of that table, but D and trimming were determined from the DNA. There are about 28,000 clones in the sample; roughly nine tenths occur only once, and about 5.8% lies in the top ten. The CDR3 runs to 13 residues. The germline V gene has CDR1 SGHVS and CDR2 FQNEAQ. Trimming took off 5 bases at V and 9 bases at J, with 14 bases between the two ends. V gene TRBV7-8 combines with J gene TRBJ2-1; perhaps TRBD2 as D (6 bases). The origin of this receptor is a man aged 60-69 years with active COVID-19. Sequenced: peripheral blood. This CDR3 reads CASSLGGTPEQFF. The CDR3 DNA reads as TGTGCCAGCAGCCTCGGGGGTACTCCTGAGCAGTTCTTC.